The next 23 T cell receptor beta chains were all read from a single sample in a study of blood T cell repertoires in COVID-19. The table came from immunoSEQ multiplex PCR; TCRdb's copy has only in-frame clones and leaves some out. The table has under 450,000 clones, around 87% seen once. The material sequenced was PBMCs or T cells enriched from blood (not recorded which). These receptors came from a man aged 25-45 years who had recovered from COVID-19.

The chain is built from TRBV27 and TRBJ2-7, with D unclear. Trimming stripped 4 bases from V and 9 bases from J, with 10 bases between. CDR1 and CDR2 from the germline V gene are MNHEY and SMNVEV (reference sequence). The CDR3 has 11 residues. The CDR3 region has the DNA TGTGCCAGCAGTTCGCGACAAGGGCAGTACTTC. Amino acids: CASSSRQGQYF.

Written as DNA, the CDR3 is TGTGCCAGCAGCCCCGAGGGCCGCGGCTACACCTTC. Amino acid sequence: CASSPEGRGYTF. The chain links TRBV25-1 to TRBJ1-2; no clear D gene. The CDR3 sequence is 12 residues long. Trimming took 6 bases from V and 8 from J, leaving 13 bases between them. From germline, CDR1 is MGHDK and CDR2 SYGVNS.

DNA of the CDR3: TGTGCCAGTAATGTTCAGGGTGGAAACACCATATATTTT. Amino acid sequence: CASNVQGGNTIYF. The gene calls are TRBV19 and TRBJ1-3, with a weak D call TRBD1 (5 bases). This CDR3 has 13 amino acids. Trimming pared 7 bases from V and 3 bases from J, leaving 10 bases between. Germline V gene data show CDR1 as LNHDA and CDR2 as SQIVND (reference sequence).

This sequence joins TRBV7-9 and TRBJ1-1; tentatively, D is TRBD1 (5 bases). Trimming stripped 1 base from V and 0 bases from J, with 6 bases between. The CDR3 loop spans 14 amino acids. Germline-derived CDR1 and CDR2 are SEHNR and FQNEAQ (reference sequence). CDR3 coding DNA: TGTGCCAGCAGCTTAGAAGGGGTGAACACTGAAGCTTTCTTT. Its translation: CASSLEGVNTEAFF.

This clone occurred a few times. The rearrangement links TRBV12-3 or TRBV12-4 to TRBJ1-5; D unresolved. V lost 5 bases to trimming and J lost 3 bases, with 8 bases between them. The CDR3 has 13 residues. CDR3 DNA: TGTGCCAGCAGTACAACCCCCAATCAGCCCCAGCATTTT. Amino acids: CASSTTPNQPQHF.

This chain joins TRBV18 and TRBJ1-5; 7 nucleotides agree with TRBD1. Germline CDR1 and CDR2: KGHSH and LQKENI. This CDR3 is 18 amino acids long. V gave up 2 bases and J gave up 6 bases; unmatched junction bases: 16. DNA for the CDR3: TGTGCCAGCTCACCAGAGACAGGGATTCGATCCTGGCTTCAGCCCCAGCATTTT. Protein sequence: CASSPETGIRSWLQPQHF.

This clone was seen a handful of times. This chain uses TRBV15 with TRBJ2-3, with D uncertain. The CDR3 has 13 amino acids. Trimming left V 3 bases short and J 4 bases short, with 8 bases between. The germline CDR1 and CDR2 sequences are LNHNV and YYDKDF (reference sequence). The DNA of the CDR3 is TGTGCCACCAGCAGGGGCAACGCAGATACGCAGTATTTT. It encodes CATSRGNADTQYF.

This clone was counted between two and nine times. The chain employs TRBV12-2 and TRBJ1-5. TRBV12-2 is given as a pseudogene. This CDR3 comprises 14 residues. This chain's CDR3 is CASRLNVPHQPQHF. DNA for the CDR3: TGTGCAAGTCGCTTAAATGTCCCTCATCAGCCCCAGCATTTT.

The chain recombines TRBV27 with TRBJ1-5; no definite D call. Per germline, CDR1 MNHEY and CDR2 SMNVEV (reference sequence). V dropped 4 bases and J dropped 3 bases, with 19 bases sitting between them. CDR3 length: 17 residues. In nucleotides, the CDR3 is TGTGCCAGCAGTTCCTTTAGGACGGGGTCGATCAATCAGCCCCAGCATTTT. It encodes CASSSFRTGSINQPQHF.

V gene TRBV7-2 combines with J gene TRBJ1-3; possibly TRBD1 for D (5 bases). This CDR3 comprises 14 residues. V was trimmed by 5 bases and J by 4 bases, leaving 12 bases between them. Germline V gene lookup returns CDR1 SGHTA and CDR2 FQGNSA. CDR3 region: CASSPEGVGNTIYF. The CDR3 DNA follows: TGTGCCAGCAGCCCAGAAGGGGTCGGAAACACCATATATTTT.

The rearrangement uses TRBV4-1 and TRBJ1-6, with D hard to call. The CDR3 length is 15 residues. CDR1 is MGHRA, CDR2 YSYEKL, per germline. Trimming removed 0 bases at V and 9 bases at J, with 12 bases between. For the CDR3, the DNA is TGCGCCAGCAGCCAAGAGGCTTTGAAAACTTCACCCCTCCACTTT. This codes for CASSQEALKTSPLHF.

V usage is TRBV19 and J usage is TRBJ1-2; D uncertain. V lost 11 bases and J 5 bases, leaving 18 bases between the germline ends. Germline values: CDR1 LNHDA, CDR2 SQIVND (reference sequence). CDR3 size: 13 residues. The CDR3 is CAGSSDAWYGYTF. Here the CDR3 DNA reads TGTGCCGGGAGCTCGGACGCTTGGTATGGCTACACCTTC.

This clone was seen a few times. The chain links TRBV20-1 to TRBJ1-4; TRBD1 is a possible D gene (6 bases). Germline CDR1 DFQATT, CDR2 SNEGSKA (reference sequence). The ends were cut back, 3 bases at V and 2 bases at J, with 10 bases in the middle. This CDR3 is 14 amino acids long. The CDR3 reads CSASRGLTNEKLFF. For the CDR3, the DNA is TGCAGTGCTAGTAGGGGGTTGACTAATGAAAAACTGTTTTTT.

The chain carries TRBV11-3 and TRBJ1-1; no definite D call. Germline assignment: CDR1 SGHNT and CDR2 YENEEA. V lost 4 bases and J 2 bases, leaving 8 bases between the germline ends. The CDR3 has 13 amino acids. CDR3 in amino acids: CASSSDINTEAFF. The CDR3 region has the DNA TGTGCCAGCAGCTCAGATATTAACACTGAAGCTTTCTTT.

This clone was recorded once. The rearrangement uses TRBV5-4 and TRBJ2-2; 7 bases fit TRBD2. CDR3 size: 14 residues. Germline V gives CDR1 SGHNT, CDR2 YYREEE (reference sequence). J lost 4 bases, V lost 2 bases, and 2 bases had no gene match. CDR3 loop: CASSLAGRTGELFF. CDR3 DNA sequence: TGTGCCAGCAGCTTAGCGGGGCGCACCGGGGAGCTGTTTTTT.

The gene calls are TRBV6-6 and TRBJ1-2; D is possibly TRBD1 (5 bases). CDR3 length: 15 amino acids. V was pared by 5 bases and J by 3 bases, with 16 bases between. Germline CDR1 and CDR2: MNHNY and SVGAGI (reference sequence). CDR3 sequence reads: CASSPRGTSYYGYTF. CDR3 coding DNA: TGTGCCAGCAGTCCACGGGGGACTAGTTACTATGGCTACACCTTC.

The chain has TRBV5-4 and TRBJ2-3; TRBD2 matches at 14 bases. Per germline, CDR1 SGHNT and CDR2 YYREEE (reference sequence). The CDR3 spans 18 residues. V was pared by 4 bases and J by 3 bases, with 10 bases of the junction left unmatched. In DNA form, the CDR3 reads TGTGCCAGCAGCCCGGGGGGACTAGCGGGGGTGGTAACAGATACGCAGTATTTT. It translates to CASSPGGLAGVVTDTQYF. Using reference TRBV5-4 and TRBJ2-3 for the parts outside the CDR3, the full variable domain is ETGVTQSPTHLIKTRGQQVTLRCSSQSGHNTVSWYQQALGQGPQFIFQYYREEENGRGNFPPRFSGLQFPNYSSELNVNALELDDSALYLCASSPGGLAGVVTDTQYFGPGTRLTVL.

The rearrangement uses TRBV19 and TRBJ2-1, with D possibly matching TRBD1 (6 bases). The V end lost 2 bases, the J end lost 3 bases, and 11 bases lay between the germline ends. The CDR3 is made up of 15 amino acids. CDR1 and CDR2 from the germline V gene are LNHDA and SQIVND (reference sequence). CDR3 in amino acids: CASSISQGRYNEQFF. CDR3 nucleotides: TGTGCCAGTAGTATATCTCAGGGGCGCTACAATGAGCAGTTCTTC.

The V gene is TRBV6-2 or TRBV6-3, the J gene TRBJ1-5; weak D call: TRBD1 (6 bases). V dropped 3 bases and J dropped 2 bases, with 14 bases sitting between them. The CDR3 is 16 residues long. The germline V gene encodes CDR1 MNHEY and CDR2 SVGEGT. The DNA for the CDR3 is TGTGCCAGCAGTTATGCGGGGGCGTGGGGCAATCAGCCCCAGCATTTT. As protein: CASSYAGAWGNQPQHF.

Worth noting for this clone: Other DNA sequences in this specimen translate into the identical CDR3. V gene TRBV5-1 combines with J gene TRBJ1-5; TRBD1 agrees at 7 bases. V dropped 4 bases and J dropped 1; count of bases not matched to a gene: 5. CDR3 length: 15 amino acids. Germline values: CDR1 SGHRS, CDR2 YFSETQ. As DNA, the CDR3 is TGCGCCAGCAGCCCGGGGACAGTGAGCAATCAGCCCCAGCATTTT. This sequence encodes CASSPGTVSNQPQHF.

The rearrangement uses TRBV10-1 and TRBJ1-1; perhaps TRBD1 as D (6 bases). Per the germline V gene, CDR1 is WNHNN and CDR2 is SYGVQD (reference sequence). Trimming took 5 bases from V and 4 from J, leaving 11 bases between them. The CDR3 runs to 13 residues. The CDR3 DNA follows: TGCGCCAGCAGTCCCGACAGGACCACTGAAGCTTTCTTT. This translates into CASSPDRTTEAFF.

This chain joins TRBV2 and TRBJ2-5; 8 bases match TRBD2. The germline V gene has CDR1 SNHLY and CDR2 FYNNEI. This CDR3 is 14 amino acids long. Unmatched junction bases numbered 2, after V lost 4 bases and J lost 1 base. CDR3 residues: CASSGTSGQETQYF. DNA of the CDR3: TGTGCCAGCAGTGGAACTAGCGGCCAAGAGACCCAGTACTTC.

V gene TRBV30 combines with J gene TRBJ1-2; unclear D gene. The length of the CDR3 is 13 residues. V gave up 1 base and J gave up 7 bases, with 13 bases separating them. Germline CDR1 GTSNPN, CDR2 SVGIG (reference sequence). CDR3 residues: CAWSGSNFFGYTF. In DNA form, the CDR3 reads TGTGCCTGGAGTGGCAGTAATTTCTTTGGCTACACCTTC.